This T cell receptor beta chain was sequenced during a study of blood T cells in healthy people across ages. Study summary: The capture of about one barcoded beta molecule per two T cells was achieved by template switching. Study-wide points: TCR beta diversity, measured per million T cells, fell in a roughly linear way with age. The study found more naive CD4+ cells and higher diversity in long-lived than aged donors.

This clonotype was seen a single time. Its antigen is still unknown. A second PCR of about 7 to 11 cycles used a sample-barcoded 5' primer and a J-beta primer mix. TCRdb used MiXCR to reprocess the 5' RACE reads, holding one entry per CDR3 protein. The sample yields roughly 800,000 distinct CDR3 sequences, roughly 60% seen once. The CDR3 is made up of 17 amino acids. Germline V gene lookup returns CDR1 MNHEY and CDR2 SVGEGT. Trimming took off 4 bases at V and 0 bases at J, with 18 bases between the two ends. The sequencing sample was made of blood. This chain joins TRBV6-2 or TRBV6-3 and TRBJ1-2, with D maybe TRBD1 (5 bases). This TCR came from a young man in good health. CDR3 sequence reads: CASSFELKRGPNYGYTF. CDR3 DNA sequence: TGTGCCAGCAGTTTCGAGCTCAAGAGGGGACCTAACTATGGCTACACCTTC.